The 9 T cell receptor beta chains in this list originate from one sample, sequenced in a study of T cell changes during pregnancy in multiple sclerosis (dated by TCRdb to about 2019). Libraries were made using the immunoSEQ multiplex PCR assay. Here the immuneACCESS table is served through TCRdb, limited to in-frame sequences with V and J called. Missing clones are a known gap in these copies; in checked studies unresolved V genes cover under half, and the rest lacks a known reason. The sample data list about 120,000 clones, and 93% of these were observed just once. Of the sample, roughly 5.7% is held by the ten largest clones. The sequencing here drew on peripheral blood, taken before pregnancy. These TCRs come from a female donor with multiple sclerosis, enrolled in a pregnancy study.

The V call is TRBV14, the J call TRBJ1-2; D gene uncertain. The CDR3 spans 13 residues. The V gene lost 1 base and the J gene lost 8 bases, with 11 bases spanning the gap. CDR1 is SGHDN, CDR2 FVKESK, per germline. The CDR3 DNA sequence: TGTGCCAGCAGCCAAGTAGGGAGAGGGGGCTACACCTTC. Protein: CASSQVGRGGYTF.

The chain recombines TRBV5-1 with TRBJ1-2; TRBD1 matches 9 bases. The CDR3 loop spans 14 amino acids. Germline V gene lookup returns CDR1 SGHRS and CDR2 YFSETQ. The junction had 7 bases not matched to a gene; V was cut back by 4 bases and J by 6 bases. The CDR3: CASSTMTGGNGYTF. In DNA, the CDR3 is TGCGCCAGCAGCACAATGACAGGGGGGAATGGCTACACCTTC.

The chain has TRBV7-9 and TRBJ1-1, with D possibly being TRBD1 (5 bases). The germline V gene encodes CDR1 SEHNR and CDR2 FQNEAQ (reference sequence). CDR3 length equals 14 residues. The V gene lost 7 bases and the J gene lost 5 bases, with 17 bases spanning the gap. The CDR3 DNA is TGTGCCAGCAAGCAAGCCGTGGGGCTTACTGAAGCTTTCTTT. It yields the protein CASKQAVGLTEAFF.

The chain couples TRBV6-5 to TRBJ1-4, with a possible D match to TRBD1 (5 bases). The CDR3 covers 15 residues. Germline CDR1 is MNHEY and CDR2 is SVGAGI. V gave up 0 bases and J gave up 8 bases, with 13 bases separating them. This chain's CDR3 is CASSYSNSKGEKLFF. The CDR3 nucleotides read TGTGCCAGCAGTTACTCGAATTCAAAGGGGGAAAAACTGTTTTTT.

The chain has TRBV27 and TRBJ2-3, with D perhaps TRBD2 (5 bases). CDR3 length equals 16 residues. Germline CDR1 MNHEY, CDR2 SMNVEV (reference sequence). V was pared by 1 base and J by 0 bases, with 11 bases between. Here the CDR3 reads CASSLYGVPSTDTQYF. The DNA of the CDR3 is TGTGCCAGCAGTTTATACGGGGTGCCTAGCACAGATACGCAGTATTTT.

The CDR3 region is CASSLDGTSADEQFF. CDR3 sequence (DNA): TGCGCCAGCAGCTTGGACGGGACTTCCGCGGATGAGCAGTTCTTC. The chain recombines TRBV5-1 with TRBJ2-1; weak D call: TRBD2 (6 bases). CDR3 size: 15 residues. Germline loops: CDR1 SGHRS, CDR2 YFSETQ. Trimming left V 0 bases short and J 8 bases short, with 15 bases between.

V usage is TRBV6-6 and J usage is TRBJ2-3; 13 bases agree with TRBD2. The CDR3 is 16 amino acids. Germline values: CDR1 MNHNY, CDR2 SVGAGI (reference sequence). The trim removed 6 bases at V and 6 bases at J, leaving 9 bases unmatched. The CDR3 loop is CASSLAGLAGVDTQYF. CDR3 DNA sequence: TGTGCCAGCAGCCTCGCCGGACTAGCGGGGGTGGATACGCAGTATTTT.

The chain joins TRBV10-2 to TRBJ1-2, with D tentatively TRBD1 (6 bases). CDR3 length equals 14 residues. Trimming stripped 2 bases from V and 3 bases from J, with 10 bases between. Germline V gene data show CDR1 as WSHSY and CDR2 as SAAADI. CDR3 sequence reads: CASSENRAHYGYTF. The CDR3, as DNA: TGCGCCAGCAGTGAGAACAGGGCGCACTATGGCTACACCTTC.

The table lists this clone with a count of one. The CDR3 reads CASSRRATNEKLFF. The CDR3 nucleotides are TGTGCCAGCAGTAGACGGGCAACTAATGAAAAACTGTTTTTT. The chain links TRBV4-2 to TRBJ1-4; D is unresolved. V was shortened by 6 bases and J by 0 bases, with 8 bases between the two germline ends. This CDR3 is 14 amino acids long. Germline V gene lookup returns CDR1 LGHNA and CDR2 YNFKEQ.